These 8 T cell receptor beta chains originate from one sample sequenced in a study of T-cell reconstitution after alpha-beta-depleted transplantation in children. A library of TCRbeta sequences, prepared with unique molecular identifiers, was generated. TCRdb re-called the PCR reads with MiXCR, one entry per CDR3 protein. The sample has roughly 610,000 distinct CDR3 sequences; 10% are singletons. The source was PBMCs from the stem cell graft donor, collected from the stem cell graft. The receptors stem from a human donor who donated a stem cell graft to a child with acute myeloid leukemia.

The V and J genes are TRBV12-3 or TRBV12-4 and TRBJ2-7; possibly TRBD2 for D (6 bases). The V and J ends lost 0 bases and 0 bases respectively, with 15 bases between them. The CDR3 is 17 residues long. This chain's CDR3 is CASSLADLASSSYEQYF. The CDR3, as DNA: TGTGCCAGCAGTTTAGCGGATCTAGCGTCGAGCTCCTACGAGCAGTACTTC.

This clonotype was counted only a few times. The chain joins TRBV3-1 to TRBJ2-2, with unresolved D. The CDR3 consists of 13 residues. Germline V gene sequence: CDR1 LGHDT, CDR2 YNNKEL (reference sequence). V was cut by 4 bases and J by 7 bases, with 10 bases left in between. CDR3 in amino acids: CASSPLRSGELFF. CDR3 bases: TGTGCCAGCAGCCCCCTGAGGAGCGGGGAGCTGTTTTTT.

Many counts were recorded for this clonotype. The chain has TRBV7-2 and TRBJ2-3; 14 bases fit TRBD2. There are 16 residues in the CDR3. Germline values: CDR1 SGHTA, CDR2 FQGNSA. V lost 1 base, J lost 6 bases, and 3 bases stayed unmatched. For the CDR3, the DNA is TGTGCCAGCAGCTTAGGCGGGACTAGCGGGAGTGATACGCAGTATTTT. This translates into CASSLGGTSGSDTQYF.

The chain combines TRBV20-1 with TRBJ1-3, with D maybe TRBD1 (5 bases). The V end lost 1 base, the J end lost 0 bases, and 10 bases lay between the germline ends. CDR1 is DFQATT, CDR2 SNEGSKA, per germline (reference sequence). The CDR3 runs 15 residues. As DNA, the CDR3 is TGCAGTGCTAGAGCACAGGACCTCTCTGGAAACACCATATATTTT. The encoded protein is CSARAQDLSGNTIYF.

The CDR3 sequence: CSAMTSIVYEQYF. CDR3 in DNA: TGCAGTGCGATGACTAGCATAGTCTACGAGCAGTACTTC. This chain links TRBV20-1 with TRBJ2-7; 7 bases align to TRBD2. The CDR3 extends over 13 amino acids. CDR1 and CDR2 from the germline V gene are DFQATT and SNEGSKA (reference sequence). Trimming at V came to 6 bases and at J to 3 bases, leaving 8 bases not matched to a gene.

This clonotype was detected only a few times. The chain links TRBV15 to TRBJ1-1; D is uncertain. The germline V and J ends were trimmed by 5 bases and 7 bases, with 14 bases remaining between them. The CDR3 has 13 residues. Germline CDR1 LNHNV, CDR2 YYDKDF (reference sequence). CDR3 sequence (DNA): TGTGCCACCAGCTCCAGCGGAGGGCGTGAAGCTTTCTTT. Translation: CATSSSGGREAFF.

This rearrangement joins TRBV6-1 to TRBJ1-2; possibly TRBD1 for D (6 bases). The CDR3 is 17 amino acids. Between the trimmed V and J ends, which lost 6 bases and 2 bases, there was a span of 22 bases. Germline CDR1 reads MNHNS; CDR2 reads SASEGT. The CDR3 loop is CASRDPSLGGFNYGYTF. The CDR3 DNA reads TGTGCCAGCAGAGATCCCTCCCTGGGGGGCTTCAACTATGGCTACACCTTC.

This clonotype was observed a few times. The chain links TRBV20-1 to TRBJ2-2; D unclear. The CDR3 contains 14 residues. Trimming removed 6 bases from V and 4 bases from J, with 15 bases in between. The germline CDR1 and CDR2 sequences are DFQATT and SNEGSKA (reference sequence). CDR3 residues: CSAETPRGTGELFF. CDR3 coding DNA: TGCAGTGCCGAGACGCCCCGAGGCACCGGGGAGCTGTTTTTT.